This TCR beta chain was documented in a study of OX40 agonist ivuxolimab in advanced cancers. Study results and limitations: Relative to CD4+, CD8+ T cells held more expanded clones on average.

Clones were read by immunoSEQ multiplex PCR, and TCRdb kept only the in-frame ones, dropping some. The sample yields some 74,000 clones, around 82% seen once. For this clone: Its antigen is undetermined.

The CDR3 is 17 residues long. V lost 4 bases, J lost 0 bases, and 16 bases lay in between. Germline V lookup: CDR1 MGHDK, CDR2 SYGVNS. The specimen was CD4+ or CD8+ T cells sorted from blood, collected in a trial of the OX40 agonist ivuxolimab. This receptor was obtained from an adult with an advanced solid tumor such as melanoma, head and neck, liver or kidney cancer. V is TRBV25-1 and J is TRBJ1-5; D gene ambiguous. As DNA, the CDR3 is TGTGCCAGCAGTGGTCATCGGACCCCGGATAGCAATCAGCCCCAGCATTTT. It codes for CASSGHRTPDSNQPQHF.